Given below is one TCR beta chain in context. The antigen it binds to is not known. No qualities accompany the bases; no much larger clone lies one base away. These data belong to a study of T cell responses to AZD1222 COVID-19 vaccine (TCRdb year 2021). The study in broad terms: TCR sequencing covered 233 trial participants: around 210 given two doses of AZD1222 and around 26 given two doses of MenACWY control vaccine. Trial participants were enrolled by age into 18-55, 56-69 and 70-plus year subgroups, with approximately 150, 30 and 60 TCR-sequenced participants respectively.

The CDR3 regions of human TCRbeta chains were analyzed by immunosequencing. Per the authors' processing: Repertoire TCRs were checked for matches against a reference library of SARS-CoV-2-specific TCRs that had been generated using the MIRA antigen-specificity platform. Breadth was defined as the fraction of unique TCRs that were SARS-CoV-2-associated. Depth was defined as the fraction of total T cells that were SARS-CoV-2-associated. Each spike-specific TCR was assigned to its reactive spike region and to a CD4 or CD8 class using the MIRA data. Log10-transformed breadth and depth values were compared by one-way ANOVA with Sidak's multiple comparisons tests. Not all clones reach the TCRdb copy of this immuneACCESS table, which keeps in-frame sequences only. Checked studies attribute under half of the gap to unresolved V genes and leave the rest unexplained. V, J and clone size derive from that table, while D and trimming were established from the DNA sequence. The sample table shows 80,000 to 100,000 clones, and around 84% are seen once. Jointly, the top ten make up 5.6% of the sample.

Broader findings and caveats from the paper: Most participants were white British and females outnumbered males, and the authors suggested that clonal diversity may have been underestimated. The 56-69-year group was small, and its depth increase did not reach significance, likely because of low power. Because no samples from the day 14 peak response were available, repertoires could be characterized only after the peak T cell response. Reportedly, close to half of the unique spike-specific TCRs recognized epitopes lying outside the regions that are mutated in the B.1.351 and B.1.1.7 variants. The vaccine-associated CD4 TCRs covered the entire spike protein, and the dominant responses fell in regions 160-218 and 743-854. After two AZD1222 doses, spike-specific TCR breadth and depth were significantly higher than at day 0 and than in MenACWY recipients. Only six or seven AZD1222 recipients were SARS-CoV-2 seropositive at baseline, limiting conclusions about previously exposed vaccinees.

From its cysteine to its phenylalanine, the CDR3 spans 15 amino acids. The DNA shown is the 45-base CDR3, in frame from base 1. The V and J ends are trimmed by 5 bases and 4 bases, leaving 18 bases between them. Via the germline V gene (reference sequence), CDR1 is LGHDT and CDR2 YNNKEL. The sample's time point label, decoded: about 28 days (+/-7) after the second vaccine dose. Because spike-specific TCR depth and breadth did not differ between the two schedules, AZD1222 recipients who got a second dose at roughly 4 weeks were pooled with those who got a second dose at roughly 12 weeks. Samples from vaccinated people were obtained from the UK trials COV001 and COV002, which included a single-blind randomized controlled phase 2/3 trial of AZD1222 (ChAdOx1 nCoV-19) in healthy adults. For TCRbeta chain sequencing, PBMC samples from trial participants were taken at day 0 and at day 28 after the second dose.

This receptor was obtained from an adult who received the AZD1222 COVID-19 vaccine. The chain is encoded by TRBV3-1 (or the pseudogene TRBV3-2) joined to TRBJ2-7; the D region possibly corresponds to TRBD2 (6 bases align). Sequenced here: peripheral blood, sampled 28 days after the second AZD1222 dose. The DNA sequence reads TGTGCCAGCAGCTTCCCCGGCGGAGGGGCGTACGAGCAGTACTTC. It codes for CASSFPGGGAYEQYF.